These 13 T cell receptor beta chains originate from one sample sequenced in a study of blood T cell repertoires in COVID-19. Libraries were prepared by immunoSEQ multiplex PCR; TCRdb keeps only in-frame clonotypes and omits some of them. The sample records tens of thousands of clones, 80% being singletons. Sequencing was performed on peripheral blood. All receptors derive from a woman older than 75 with acute or convalescent COVID-19.

The J gene is TRBJ1-5, the V gene TRBV7-2; D might be TRBD1 (6 bases). The CDR3 extends over 13 amino acids. V was cut by 1 base and J by 9 bases, with 10 bases left in between. Germline-derived CDR1 and CDR2 are SGHTA and FQGNSA. The CDR3 protein is CASSLGGPRPQHF. DNA for the CDR3: TGTGCCAGCAGCTTAGGGGGGCCGCGGCCCCAGCATTTT.

The chain is built from TRBV2 and TRBJ2-1, with D unresolved. V was trimmed by 4 bases and J by 0 bases, leaving 16 bases between them. Germline values: CDR1 SNHLY, CDR2 FYNNEI. This CDR3 region has 17 residues. DNA for the CDR3: TGTGCCAGCAGTGCGCCGGGTGAGCGCCCCTCCTACAATGAGCAGTTCTTC. Translated, it gives CASSAPGERPSYNEQFF. Complete variable domain (other parts from reference TRBV2 and TRBJ2-1): EPEVTQTPSHQVTQMGQEVILRCVPISNHLYFYWYRQILGQKVEFLVSFYNNEISEKSEIFDDQFSVERPDGSNFTLKIRSTKLEDSAMYFCASSAPGERPSYNEQFFGPGTRLTVL.

The gene calls are TRBV27 and TRBJ1-1; D perhaps matches TRBD1 (5 bases). The CDR3 contains 17 residues. The ends were cut back, 1 base at V and 3 bases at J, with 18 bases in the middle. Germline assignment: CDR1 MNHEY and CDR2 SMNVEV (reference sequence). The CDR3 nucleotides read TGTGCCAGCAGTTTATGGAACCGGCAGGGCCGGCACACTGAAGCTTTCTTT. It codes for CASSLWNRQGRHTEAFF.

The chain links TRBV5-5 to TRBJ2-7; TRBD1 might be the D (5 bases). CDR1 and CDR2 from the germline V gene are SGHKS and YYEKEE (reference sequence). The germline V and J ends were trimmed by 4 bases and 1 base, with 15 bases remaining between them. The CDR3 consists of 15 residues. The CDR3 nucleotides are TGTGCCAGCAGCCCCCGGGTTAAGGGGTCCTACGAGCAGTACTTC. This codes for CASSPRVKGSYEQYF. Together with reference TRBV5-5 and TRBJ2-7, the CDR3 gives the full variable domain: DAGVTQSPTHLIKTRGQQVTLRCSPISGHKSVSWYQQVLGQGPQFIFQYYEKEERGRGNFPDRFSARQFPNYSSELNVNALLLGDSALYLCASSPRVKGSYEQYFGPGTRLTVT.

The chain couples TRBV2 to TRBJ2-1, with 14 bases lining up with TRBD2. Per germline, CDR1 SNHLY and CDR2 FYNNEI. This CDR3 is built from 15 residues. J lost 7 bases, V lost 5 bases, and 4 bases had no gene match. CDR3 amino acids: CASSTGLAGVNEQFF. The CDR3 DNA sequence: TGTGCCAGCAGTACGGGACTAGCGGGAGTTAATGAGCAGTTCTTC.

The chain employs TRBV20-1 and TRBJ2-1, with TRBD1 matching over 9 bases. The CDR3 extends over 14 amino acids. Germline lookup yields CDR1 DFQATT and CDR2 SNEGSKA (reference sequence). The junction had 5 bases not matched to a gene; V was cut back by 3 bases and J by 5 bases. CDR3 nucleotide sequence: TGCAGTGCTAGTGGGGACAGGGTGGACAATGAGCAGTTCTTC. Protein: CSASGDRVDNEQFF.

This clone was counted only a few times. The DNA of the CDR3 is TGCGCCAGCAGCTTGGATAATCCCATAGTCGGAGCTTTCTTT. Translating gives CASSLDNPIVGAFF. The chain is built from TRBV5-1 and TRBJ1-1, with unresolved D. In germline, CDR1 is SGHRS, CDR2 YFSETQ. With 0 bases removed from V and 10 bases from J, the gap between germline ends came to 16 bases. This CDR3 is built from 14 residues.

The chain employs TRBV6-5 and TRBJ1-6; D not certain. Germline lookup yields CDR1 MNHEY and CDR2 SVGAGI. The V end was cut by 6 bases, the J end by 6 bases, with 15 bases between. This CDR3 comprises 15 residues. CDR3 in DNA: TGTGCCAGCAGACCAGAGGCGGGAATTAATTCACCCCTCCACTTT. It codes for CASRPEAGINSPLHF.

The rearrangement joins TRBV5-4 to TRBJ1-6, with 7 nucleotides matching TRBD1. The V gene's germline CDR1 is SGHNT and CDR2 YYREEE (reference sequence). The J segment lost 10 bases and the V segment lost 5 bases, leaving 9 bases of the junction unmatched. CDR3 length: 14 residues. The DNA for the CDR3 is TGTGCCAGCAGTTCCCCGACAGGGCAATCACCCCTCCACTTT. Translating it yields CASSSPTGQSPLHF.

This chain joins TRBV27 and TRBJ2-3, with TRBD2 matching 11 bases. The CDR3 loop spans 15 amino acids. Germline V lookup: CDR1 MNHEY, CDR2 SMNVEV (reference sequence). The junction had 4 bases not matched to a gene; V was cut back by 5 bases and J by 3 bases. The CDR3: CASSARLAGTDTQYF. The DNA of the CDR3 is TGTGCCAGCAGTGCTCGACTAGCGGGAACAGATACGCAGTATTTT.

The chain recombines TRBV5-5 with TRBJ2-1; 14 nucleotides line up with TRBD2. The CDR3 runs to 15 residues. The J segment lost 5 bases and the V segment lost 3 bases, leaving 1 base of the junction unmatched. In germline, CDR1 is SGHKS, CDR2 YYEKEE (reference sequence). CDR3: CASSWGLAGDNEQFF. The CDR3 region has the DNA TGTGCCAGCAGCTGGGGACTAGCGGGGGACAATGAGCAGTTCTTC.

This clone was counted once. This chain connects TRBV5-1 to TRBJ2-3; 13 nucleotides align to TRBD2. Germline V gene sequence: CDR1 SGHRS, CDR2 YFSETQ. V lost 7 bases and J lost 2; bases outside the gene matches: 4. The CDR3 contains 15 residues. As DNA, the CDR3 is TGCGCCAGCGGGACTAGCGGGGCCTACACAGATACGCAGTATTTT. This codes for CASGTSGAYTDTQYF.

V is TRBV19 and J is TRBJ1-2; TRBD1 agrees at 7 bases. Trimming cost V 1 base and J 13 bases; bases outside gene matches: 12. The CDR3 is 14 residues long. Germline CDR1 and CDR2: LNHDA and SQIVND (reference sequence). The DNA of the CDR3 is TGTGCCAGTAGTATAGCCCCGGGACAGATTATTGGCACCTTC. This sequence encodes CASSIAPGQIIGTF.